This T cell receptor beta chain was observed in a study of radiation and T cells in renal cell carcinoma. Study-level results: From baseline, blood top tumor clonotypes peaked at 2 weeks post-radiation. No pretreatment tumor biopsies were available for baseline clonotypes.

For this clone: Its antigen remains unknown.

Sequencing used immunoSEQ multiplex PCR; TCRdb keeps in-frame clones, though not all of them. The data contain just under 80,000 clones, 70% to 90% of them singletons. As for time point: blood 2 weeks post-SBRT. Treatment here: 15 Gy SBRT to primary tumor, nephrectomy 4 weeks later. Germline CDR1 and CDR2: SGHVS and FNYEAQ. V dropped 5 bases and J dropped 5 bases, with 13 bases sitting between them. This CDR3 comprises 13 residues. The V gene is TRBV7-6, the J gene TRBJ2-7; the D gene is possibly TRBD1 (5 bases). Sequences were derived from blood, sampled from a patient whose treatment included radiotherapy and nephrectomy. The clonotype comes from a woman aged 45-60 years with renal cell carcinoma. CDR3 residues: CASSPEAGNEQYF. CDR3 DNA sequence: TGTGCCAGCAGCCCTGAAGCAGGGAACGAGCAGTACTTC.